The 24 T cell receptor beta chains reported below all come from one sample, sequenced in a study of response to subunit inactivated influenza vaccine. MiXCR was run by TCRdb on the RT-PCR reads, yielding one entry per CDR3 protein. The sample includes about 190,000 distinct CDR3 sequences, about 15% of them seen just once. The specimen comprised CD8+ T cells sorted from PBMCs, sampled 4 to 6 days after vaccination. Receptors originate from a man aged 45-65 years who received an inactivated influenza vaccine.

This clonotype was found a few times. The gene calls are TRBV5-5 and TRBJ2-1; the D call may be TRBD1 or TRBD2 (6 bases each). In germline, CDR1 is SGHKS, CDR2 YYEKEE (reference sequence). The V end lost 2 bases, the J end lost 8 bases, and 17 bases lay between the germline ends. CDR3 size: 15 residues. The CDR3 loop is CASSLRGRDRDEQFF. DNA for the CDR3: TGTGCCAGCAGCTTACGGGGGCGAGATAGGGATGAGCAGTTCTTC.

This chain connects TRBV7-7 to TRBJ2-2, with D maybe TRBD1 (7 bases). In germline, CDR1 is SSHAT, CDR2 FNYEAQ (reference sequence). V was pared by 7 bases and J by 6 bases, with 18 bases between. CDR3 length: 15 residues. The CDR3 nucleotides are TGTGCCAGCACCCCAGGGGGGAGCCCGGCCGGGGAGCTGTTTTTT. Translated: CASTPGGSPAGELFF. Supplemented by reference TRBV7-7 and TRBJ2-2, the full variable domain reads GAGVSQSPRYKVTKRGQDVTLRCDPISSHATLYWYQQALGQGPEFLTYFNYEAQPDKSGLPSDRFSAERPEGSISTLTIQRTEQRDSAMYRCASTPGGSPAGELFFGEGSRLTVL.

This chain links TRBV20-1 with TRBJ2-7; 10 bases are shared with TRBD1. Germline values: CDR1 DFQATT, CDR2 SNEGSKA (reference sequence). V was pared by 4 bases and J by 3 bases, with 6 bases of the junction left unmatched. The CDR3 length is 14 residues. The DNA of the CDR3 is TGCAGTGCTATCGAGGACAGGGGGGTCTACGAGCAGTACTTC. Residues: CSAIEDRGVYEQYF.

This clonotype was seen a handful of times. The genes are TRBV4-1 and TRBJ2-7; D remains unclear. V was cut by 3 bases and J by 1 base, with 10 bases left in between. This CDR3 spans 14 amino acids. The germline V gene encodes CDR1 MGHRA and CDR2 YSYEKL. The chain's CDR3 is CASSHTDGSYEQYF. The CDR3 DNA reads TGCGCCAGCAGCCATACGGACGGGTCCTACGAGCAGTACTTC.

This clonotype showed up just a few times. The chain is built from TRBV12-3 or TRBV12-4 and TRBJ2-1, with D perhaps assigned TRBD1 or TRBD2 (5 bases each). The CDR3 runs 16 residues. Deletions cut 2 bases from V and 4 bases from J, with 15 bases between. The CDR3 DNA is TGTGCCAGCAGTTTATCGGGGCCAGAGGGATACAATGAGCAGTTCTTC. This translates into CASSLSGPEGYNEQFF.

The CDR3, as DNA: TGTGCCAGCAGCTCCGACAGGGGGCTGTCCCCCCCTAATGAAAAACTGTTTTTT. Its translation is CASSSDRGLSPPNEKLFF. This chain links TRBV11-1 with TRBJ1-4; TRBD1 matches 10 bases. Germline lookup yields CDR1 SGHAT and CDR2 FQDESV (reference sequence). V lost 4 bases to trimming and J lost 3 bases; unmatched junction nucleotides: 11. The CDR3 consists of 18 residues.

CDR3 loop: CASSQPVFSAGPNYGYTF. CDR3 DNA: TGCGCCAGCAGCCAACCTGTCTTTTCGGCAGGGCCTAACTATGGCTACACCTTC. The J gene is TRBJ1-2, the V gene TRBV4-3; D is possibly TRBD1 (5 bases). The CDR3 covers 18 residues. Germline CDR1 is LGHNA and CDR2 is YSLEER. Trimming stripped 2 bases from V and 0 bases from J, with 19 bases between.

The chain carries TRBV20-1 and TRBJ2-5, with TRBD2 matching 8 bases. V lost 4 bases to trimming and J lost 5 bases; unmatched junction nucleotides: 6. Looked up from germline, CDR1 is DFQATT and CDR2 is SNEGSKA (reference sequence). The CDR3 extends over 13 amino acids. CDR3 sequence reads: CSANREGEETQYF. Written as DNA, the CDR3 is TGCAGTGCTAACCGGGAGGGCGAGGAGACCCAGTACTTC.

This clonotype showed up many times. The V call is TRBV4-2, the J call TRBJ1-1; D not certain. This CDR3 spans 14 amino acids. In germline, CDR1 is LGHNA, CDR2 YNFKEQ. V lost 0 bases and J lost 3, with 8 bases in between. CDR3 bases: TGTGCCAGCAGCCAAGATAGCGGATACACTGAAGCTTTCTTT. Translation: CASSQDSGYTEAFF.

This clonotype occurred a few times. This sequence joins TRBV6-2 or TRBV6-3 and TRBJ1-1; D unclear. CDR3 length: 13 amino acids. Looked up from germline, CDR1 is MNHEY and CDR2 is SVGEGT. The V gene lost 2 bases and the J gene lost 4 bases, with 8 bases spanning the gap. CDR3 bases: TGTGCCAGCAGTTACGCCGGAGGCACTGAAGCTTTCTTT. It translates to CASSYAGGTEAFF.

The CDR3 region has the DNA TGTGCCAGCAGTTTATTAGGAGGGGCCACTGAAGCTTTCTTT. It encodes CASSLLGGATEAFF. This sequence joins TRBV27 and TRBJ1-1, with D maybe TRBD1 (5 bases). Trimming took off 1 base at V and 4 bases at J, with 10 bases between the two ends. This CDR3 comprises 14 residues. The germline V gene has CDR1 MNHEY and CDR2 SMNVEV (reference sequence).

This clonotype was recorded a few times. The chain employs TRBV14 and TRBJ2-3, with TRBD1 matching 10 bases. The ends lost 5 bases at V and 2 bases at J; junction bases unmatched: 4. There are 15 residues in the CDR3. CDR1 is SGHDN and CDR2 is FVKESK in the germline V gene. CDR3 loop: CASSRTGGLTDTQYF. The CDR3 nucleotides are TGTGCCAGCAGCAGGACAGGGGGGCTCACAGATACGCAGTATTTT. Drawing the rest from reference TRBV14 and TRBJ2-3, the complete variable domain is EAGVTQFPSHSVIEKGQTVTLRCDPISGHDNLYWYRRVMGKEIKFLLHFVKESKQDESGMPNNRFLAERTGGTYSTLKVQPAELEDSGVYFCASSRTGGLTDTQYFGPGTRLTVL.

This chain uses TRBV9 with TRBJ2-1, with D tentatively TRBD2 (6 bases). Germline loops: CDR1 SGDLS, CDR2 YYNGEE. CDR3 length: 17 amino acids. The germline V and J ends were trimmed by 3 bases and 3 bases, with 19 bases remaining between them. The CDR3, as DNA: TGTGCCAGCAGCGCCGACTCGGGAGATGGTTTCTACAATGAGCAGTTCTTC. It codes for CASSADSGDGFYNEQFF.

This clonotype was detected only a few times. This chain joins TRBV11-2 and TRBJ2-3, with TRBD2 identical over 9 bases. The CDR3 sequence is 15 residues long. Germline V gives CDR1 SGHAT, CDR2 FQNNGV. With 4 bases clipped from V and 4 bases from J, the junction kept 6 bases outside the gene matches. The CDR3 reads CASSSGTSTADTQYF. The CDR3 bases are TGTGCCAGCAGCTCCGGGACTAGCACGGCAGATACGCAGTATTTT.

This clonotype appeared many times. V is TRBV3-1 and J is TRBJ2-2; D possibly corresponds to TRBD1 (6 bases). The germline V gene encodes CDR1 LGHDT and CDR2 YNNKEL (reference sequence). The CDR3 extends over 16 amino acids. Trimming stripped 0 bases from V and 6 bases from J, with 14 bases between. The CDR3 here is CASSQEFSGVPGELFF. CDR3 nucleotides: TGTGCCAGCAGCCAAGAATTTTCAGGGGTCCCCGGGGAGCTGTTTTTT.

This chain joins TRBV12-3 or TRBV12-4 and TRBJ2-5, with 7 bases aligning to TRBD1. The J segment lost 2 bases and the V segment lost 7 bases, leaving 7 bases of the junction unmatched. CDR3 length: 14 amino acids. The CDR3 nucleotides are TGTGCCAGCAACCTGGGGGACAGTCAAGAGACCCAGTACTTC. It codes for CASNLGDSQETQYF.

This clonotype was picked up many times. This sequence joins TRBV6-2 or TRBV6-3 and TRBJ2-1; D assignment may be TRBD1 or TRBD2 (5 bases each). There are 14 residues in the CDR3. The germline V gene encodes CDR1 MNHEY and CDR2 SVGEGT. Trimming left V 3 bases short and J 7 bases short, with 13 bases between. This CDR3 reads CASSYLGTENEQFF. Written as DNA, the CDR3 is TGTGCCAGCAGTTATCTCGGGACGGAGAATGAGCAGTTCTTC.

The V call is TRBV11-1, the J call TRBJ2-2, with a possible D match to TRBD2 (5 bases). V dropped 5 bases and J dropped 2 bases, with 21 bases sitting between them. The CDR3 has 18 amino acids. The germline gives CDR1 SGHAT, CDR2 FQDESV (reference sequence). The CDR3 sequence is CASSLRRARGPNTGELFF. In DNA, the CDR3 is TGTGCCAGCAGCCTCAGAAGAGCCCGCGGGCCTAACACCGGGGAGCTGTTTTTT.

V gene TRBV5-6 combines with J gene TRBJ2-6; TRBD2 is a possible D gene (5 bases). CDR3 length: 17 amino acids. V gave up 1 base and J gave up 0 bases, with 11 bases separating them. The germline CDR1 and CDR2 sequences are SGHDT and YYEEEE. For the CDR3, the DNA is TGTGCCAGCAGCTTGTGGATTCGGGGCTCTGGGGCCAACGTCCTGACTTTC. It codes for CASSLWIRGSGANVLTF.

This clonotype was seen a few times. The CDR3 DNA is TGTGCCAGCAGTTACGGGGGGGGCAATCAGCCCCAGCATTTT. Translating gives CASSYGGGNQPQHF. The chain couples TRBV6-5 to TRBJ1-5; D is perhaps TRBD1 (5 bases). The CDR3 spans 14 residues. V was trimmed by 2 bases and J by 2 bases, leaving 7 bases between them. In germline, CDR1 is MNHEY, CDR2 SVGAGI.

This chain joins TRBV7-9 and TRBJ2-7, with 8 bases matching TRBD2. Trimming cost V 5 bases and J 0 bases; bases outside gene matches: 6. This CDR3 region has 15 residues. The germline gives CDR1 SEHNR, CDR2 FQNEAQ (reference sequence). CDR3 region: CASSTERESSYEQYF. CDR3 sequence (DNA): TGTGCCAGCAGCACTGAGCGGGAGAGCTCCTACGAGCAGTACTTC.

This clonotype has a handful of counts. The V gene is TRBV6-2 or TRBV6-3, the J gene TRBJ2-7; weak D call: TRBD1 (5 bases). This CDR3 contains 13 residues. CDR1 and CDR2 (germline): MNHEY, SVGEGT. Trimming cost V 2 bases and J 4 bases, with 9 bases left between them. CDR3 coding DNA: TGTGCCAGCAGTTACGACCAGGGTTACGAGCAGTACTTC. It translates to CASSYDQGYEQYF.

V and J are TRBV4-1 and TRBJ2-7; 8 bases are a match to TRBD1. The germline V gene encodes CDR1 MGHRA and CDR2 YSYEKL. Trimming took 4 bases from V and 6 from J; bases not matched to a gene: 11. CDR3 length: 15 amino acids. Written as DNA, the CDR3 is TGCGCCAGCAGCCCGCGACAACAGGGGGAAGTCGAGCAGTACTTC. This codes for CASSPRQQGEVEQYF.

In its sample, this clonotype was seen many times. The J gene is TRBJ2-7, the V gene TRBV5-4; D is perhaps TRBD1 or TRBD2 (5 bases each). Germline assignment: CDR1 SGHNT and CDR2 YYREEE (reference sequence). With 1 base removed from V and 2 bases from J, the gap between germline ends came to 10 bases. The length of the CDR3 is 14 residues. Here the CDR3 reads CASSLYGTTYEQYF. The CDR3 region has the DNA TGTGCCAGCAGCTTGTACGGGACCACCTACGAGCAGTACTTC.